The T cell receptor beta chain under discussion was sequenced for a study of shared clonotypes between healthy human individuals. Concerning this clone itself: Its antigen is not identified.

Partitioning of CD4+ cells yielded a CD45RA+ naive subset and a CD45RA-negative memory subset. Regarding the study as a whole: Even with large depth, rarefaction showed that sorted-subset sequencing was incomplete. It was anticipated that sequencing depth would influence how many clonotypes donors shared.

V gave up 2 bases and J gave up 2 bases, with 12 bases separating them. This CDR3 spans 14 amino acids. The germline gives CDR1 GTSNPN, CDR2 SVGIG (reference sequence). Deep level was the assay's run setting. Profiling relied on immunoSEQ multiplex PCR, and the TCRdb table lists in-frame clones only, not all of them. The sample lists fewer than 1.6 million clones; 97% to 99% were seen once. The chain is built from TRBV30 and TRBJ2-5; tentative D call: TRBD1 (6 bases). This TCR was sampled from a man aged 30 to 45 in good health. The specimen was naive CD4+ T cells sorted from blood. Subset defined: CD45RA+ positively selected. The CDR3 nucleotides are TGTGCCTGGAGTTCCCTTGACAGGCAAGAGACCCAGTACTTC. It is translated as CAWSSLDRQETQYF.